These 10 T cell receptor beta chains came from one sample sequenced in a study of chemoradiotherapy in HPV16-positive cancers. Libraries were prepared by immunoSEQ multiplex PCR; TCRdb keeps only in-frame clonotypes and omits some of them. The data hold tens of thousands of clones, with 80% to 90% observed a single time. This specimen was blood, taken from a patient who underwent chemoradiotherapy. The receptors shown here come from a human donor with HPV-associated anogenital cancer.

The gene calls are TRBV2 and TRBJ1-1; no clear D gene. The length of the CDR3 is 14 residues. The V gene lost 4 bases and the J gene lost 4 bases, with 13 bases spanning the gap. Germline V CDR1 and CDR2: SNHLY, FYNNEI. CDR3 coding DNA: TGTGCCAGCAGTGGCCACGGATCGGGCACTGAAGCTTTCTTT. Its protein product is CASSGHGSGTEAFF.

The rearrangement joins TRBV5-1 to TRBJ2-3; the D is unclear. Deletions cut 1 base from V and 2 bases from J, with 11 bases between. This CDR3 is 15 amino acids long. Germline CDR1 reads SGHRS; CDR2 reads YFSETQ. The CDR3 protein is CASSLTTRSTDTQYF. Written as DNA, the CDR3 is TGCGCCAGCAGCTTGACAACACGCTCCACAGATACGCAGTATTTT. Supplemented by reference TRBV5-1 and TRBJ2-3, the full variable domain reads KAGVTQTPRYLIKTRGQQVTLSCSPISGHRSVSWYQQTPGQGLQFLFEYFSETQRNKGNFPGRFSGRQFSNSRSEMNVSTLELGDSALYLCASSLTTRSTDTQYFGPGTRLTVL.

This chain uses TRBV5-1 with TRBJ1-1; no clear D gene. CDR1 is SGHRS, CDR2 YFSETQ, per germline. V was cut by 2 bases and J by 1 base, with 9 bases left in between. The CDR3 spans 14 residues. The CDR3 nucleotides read TGCGCCAGCAGCTTCCGGACGGGGAACACTGAAGCTTTCTTT. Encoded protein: CASSFRTGNTEAFF.

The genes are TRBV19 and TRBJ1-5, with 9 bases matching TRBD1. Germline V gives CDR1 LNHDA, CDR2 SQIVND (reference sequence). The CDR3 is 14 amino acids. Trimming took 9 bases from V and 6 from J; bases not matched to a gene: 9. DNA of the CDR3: TGTGCCAGCGAGAGGGACAGGGTCAGTCAGCCCCAGCATTTT. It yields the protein CASERDRVSQPQHF.

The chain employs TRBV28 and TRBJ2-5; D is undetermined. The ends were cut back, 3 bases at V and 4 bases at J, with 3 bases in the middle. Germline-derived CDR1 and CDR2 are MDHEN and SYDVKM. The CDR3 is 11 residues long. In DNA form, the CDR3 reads TGTGCCAGCAGTTTGGGAGAGACCCAGTACTTC. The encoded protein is CASSLGETQYF.

CDR3 in amino acids: CASRGGYEQYF. The CDR3 bases are TGTGCCAGTAGAGGGGGCTACGAGCAGTACTTC. The rearrangement links TRBV19 to TRBJ2-7; the D gene is possibly TRBD1 (6 bases). The CDR3 is 11 residues long. Germline loops: CDR1 LNHDA, CDR2 SQIVND (reference sequence). Trimming cost V 6 bases and J 3 bases, with 6 bases left between them.

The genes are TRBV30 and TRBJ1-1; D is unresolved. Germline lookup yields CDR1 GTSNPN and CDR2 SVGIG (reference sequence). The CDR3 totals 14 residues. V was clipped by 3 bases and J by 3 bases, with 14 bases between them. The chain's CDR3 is CAWSLAGAYTEAFF. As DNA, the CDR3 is TGTGCCTGGAGCCTAGCTGGAGCTTACACTGAAGCTTTCTTT.

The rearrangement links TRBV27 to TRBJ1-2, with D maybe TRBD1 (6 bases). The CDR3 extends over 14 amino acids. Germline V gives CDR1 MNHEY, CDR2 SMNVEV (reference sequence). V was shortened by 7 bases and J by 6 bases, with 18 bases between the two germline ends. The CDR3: CASTRMRGIDGYTF. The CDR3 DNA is TGTGCCAGCACTCGAATGAGGGGGATTGATGGCTACACCTTC.

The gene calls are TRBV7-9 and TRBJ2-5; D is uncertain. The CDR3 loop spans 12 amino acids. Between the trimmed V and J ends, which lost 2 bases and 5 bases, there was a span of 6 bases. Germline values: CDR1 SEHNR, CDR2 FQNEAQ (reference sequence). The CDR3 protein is CASSLKEETQYF. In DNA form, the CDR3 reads TGTGCCAGCAGCTTAAAGGAGGAGACCCAGTACTTC.

The CDR3 sequence is CASSLGLSDTQYF. In nucleotides, the CDR3 is TGTGCCAGCAGCTTGGGACTTTCGGATACGCAGTATTTT. The chain links TRBV14 to TRBJ2-3, with D perhaps TRBD2 (6 bases). The ends were cut back, 5 bases at V and 6 bases at J, with 12 bases in the middle. CDR1 and CDR2 (germline): SGHDN, FVKESK. The CDR3 extends over 13 amino acids.